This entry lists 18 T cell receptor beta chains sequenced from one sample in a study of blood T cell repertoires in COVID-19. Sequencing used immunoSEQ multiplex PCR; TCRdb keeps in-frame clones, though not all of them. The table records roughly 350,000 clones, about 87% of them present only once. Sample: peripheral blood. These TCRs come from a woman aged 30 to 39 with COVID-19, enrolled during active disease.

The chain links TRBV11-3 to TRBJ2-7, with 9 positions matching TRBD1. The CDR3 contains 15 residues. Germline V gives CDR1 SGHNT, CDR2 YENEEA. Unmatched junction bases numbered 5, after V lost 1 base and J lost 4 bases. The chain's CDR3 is CASSLVGTGPYEQYF. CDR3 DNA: TGTGCCAGCAGCTTAGTAGGGACAGGGCCGTACGAGCAGTACTTC. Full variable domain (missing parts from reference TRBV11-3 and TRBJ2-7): EAGVVQSPRYKIIEKKQPVAFWCNPISGHNTLYWYLQNLGQGPELLIRYENEEAVDDSQLPKDRFSAERLKGVDSTLKIQPAELGDSAVYLCASSLVGTGPYEQYFGPGTRLTVT.

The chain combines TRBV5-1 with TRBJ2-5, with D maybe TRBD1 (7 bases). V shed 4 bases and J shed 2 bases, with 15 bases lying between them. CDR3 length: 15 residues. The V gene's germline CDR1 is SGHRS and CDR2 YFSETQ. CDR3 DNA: TGCGCCAGCAGCCACCCAGGGGGGCGTCAAGAGACCCAGTACTTC. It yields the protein CASSHPGGRQETQYF.

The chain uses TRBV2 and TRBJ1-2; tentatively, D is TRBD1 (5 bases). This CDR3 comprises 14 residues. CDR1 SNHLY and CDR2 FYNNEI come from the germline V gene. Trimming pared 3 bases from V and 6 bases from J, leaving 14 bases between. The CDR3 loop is CASSEGRDIHGYTF. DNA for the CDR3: TGTGCCAGCAGTGAGGGCAGGGATATACATGGCTACACCTTC.

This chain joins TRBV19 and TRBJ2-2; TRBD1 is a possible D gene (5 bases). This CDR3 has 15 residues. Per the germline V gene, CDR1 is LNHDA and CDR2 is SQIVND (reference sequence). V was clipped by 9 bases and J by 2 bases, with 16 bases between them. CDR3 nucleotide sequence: TGTGCCAGCTTCCAGGGCCGTACAAACACCGGGGAGCTGTTTTTT. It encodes CASFQGRTNTGELFF.

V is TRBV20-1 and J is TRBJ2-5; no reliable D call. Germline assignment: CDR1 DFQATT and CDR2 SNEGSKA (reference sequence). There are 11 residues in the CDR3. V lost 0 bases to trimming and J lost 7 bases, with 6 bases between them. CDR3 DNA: TGCAGTGCTAGAGAGCGTGGGACCCAGTACTTC. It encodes CSARERGTQYF.

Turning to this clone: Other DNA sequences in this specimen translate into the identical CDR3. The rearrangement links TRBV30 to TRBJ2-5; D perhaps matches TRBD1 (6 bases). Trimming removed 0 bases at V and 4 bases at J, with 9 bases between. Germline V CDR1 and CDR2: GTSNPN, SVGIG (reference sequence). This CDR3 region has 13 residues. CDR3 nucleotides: TGTGCCTGGAGTGTACAGGGCGGAGAGACCCAGTACTTC. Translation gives CAWSVQGGETQYF. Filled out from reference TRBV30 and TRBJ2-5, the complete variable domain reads SQTIHQWPATLVQPVGSPLSLECTVEGTSNPNLYWYRQAAGRGLQLLFYSVGIGQISSEVPQNLSASRPQDRQFILSSKKLLLSDSGFYLCAWSVQGGETQYFGPGTRLLVL.

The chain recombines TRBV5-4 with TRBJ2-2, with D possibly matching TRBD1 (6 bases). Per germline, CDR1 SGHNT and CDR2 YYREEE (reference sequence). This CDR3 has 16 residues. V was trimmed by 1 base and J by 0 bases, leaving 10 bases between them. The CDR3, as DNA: TGTGCCAGCAGCTTGCGGACAGCCTCGAACACCGGGGAGCTGTTTTTT. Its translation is CASSLRTASNTGELFF.

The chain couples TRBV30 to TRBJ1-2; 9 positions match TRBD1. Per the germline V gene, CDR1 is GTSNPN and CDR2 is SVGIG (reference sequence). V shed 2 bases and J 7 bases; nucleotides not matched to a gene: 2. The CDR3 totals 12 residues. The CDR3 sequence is CAWSSTGGGYTF. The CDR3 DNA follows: TGTGCCTGGAGTTCGACAGGGGGTGGCTACACCTTC.

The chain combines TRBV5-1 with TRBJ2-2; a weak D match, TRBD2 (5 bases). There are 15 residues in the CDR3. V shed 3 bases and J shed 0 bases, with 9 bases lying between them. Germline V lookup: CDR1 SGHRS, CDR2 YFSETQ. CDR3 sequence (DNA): TGCGCCAGCAGCTCGAGGGCAGCGAACACCGGGGAGCTGTTTTTT. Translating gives CASSSRAANTGELFF.

The CDR3 loop is CASIQDRGTEAFF. The CDR3, as DNA: TGTGCCAGCATACAGGACAGGGGGACTGAAGCTTTCTTT. The V gene is TRBV2, the J gene TRBJ1-1, with 10 positions matching TRBD1. The CDR3 loop spans 13 amino acids. Per germline, CDR1 SNHLY and CDR2 FYNNEI. V lost 7 bases and J lost 5; bases outside the gene matches: 4.

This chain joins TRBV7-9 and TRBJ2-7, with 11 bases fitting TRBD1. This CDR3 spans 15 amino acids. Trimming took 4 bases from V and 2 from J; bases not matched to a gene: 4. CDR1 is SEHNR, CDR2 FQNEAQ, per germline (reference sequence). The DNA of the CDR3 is TGTGCCAGCAGCTCCGTGGACAGGGGGCCCTACGAGCAGTACTTC. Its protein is CASSSVDRGPYEQYF. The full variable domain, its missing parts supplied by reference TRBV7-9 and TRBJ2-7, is DTGVSQNPRHKITKRGQNVTFRCDPISEHNRLYWYRQTLGQGPEFLTYFQNEAQLEKSRLLSDRFSAERPKGSFSTLEIQRTEQGDSAMYLCASSSVDRGPYEQYFGPGTRLTVT.

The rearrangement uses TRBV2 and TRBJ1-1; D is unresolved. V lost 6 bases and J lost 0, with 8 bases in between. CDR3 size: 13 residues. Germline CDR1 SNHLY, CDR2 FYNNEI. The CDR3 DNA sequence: TGTGCCAGCAGACTAGGACTGAACACTGAAGCTTTCTTT. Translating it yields CASRLGLNTEAFF.

The CDR3 reads CASSEPGRPYEQYF. In DNA, the CDR3 is TGTGCCAGCAGCGAACCCGGGAGGCCCTACGAGCAGTACTTC. The gene calls are TRBV27 and TRBJ2-7, with 7 nucleotides matching TRBD2. Looked up from germline, CDR1 is MNHEY and CDR2 is SMNVEV (reference sequence). V was pared by 6 bases and J by 2 bases, with 7 bases of the junction left unmatched. CDR3 size: 14 residues.

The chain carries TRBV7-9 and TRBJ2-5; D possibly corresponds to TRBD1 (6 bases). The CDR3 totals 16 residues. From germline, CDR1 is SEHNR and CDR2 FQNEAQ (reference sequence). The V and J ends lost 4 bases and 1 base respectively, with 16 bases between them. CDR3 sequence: CASSSHRVLGQETQYF. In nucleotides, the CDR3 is TGTGCCAGCAGCTCCCACAGGGTTTTGGGCCAAGAGACCCAGTACTTC.

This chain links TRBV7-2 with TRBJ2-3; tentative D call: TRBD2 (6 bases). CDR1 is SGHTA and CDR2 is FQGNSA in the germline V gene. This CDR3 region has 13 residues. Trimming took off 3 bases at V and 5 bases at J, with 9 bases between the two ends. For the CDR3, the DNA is TGTGCCAGCAGCTTCGGGAGTCAAGATACGCAGTATTTT. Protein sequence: CASSFGSQDTQYF.

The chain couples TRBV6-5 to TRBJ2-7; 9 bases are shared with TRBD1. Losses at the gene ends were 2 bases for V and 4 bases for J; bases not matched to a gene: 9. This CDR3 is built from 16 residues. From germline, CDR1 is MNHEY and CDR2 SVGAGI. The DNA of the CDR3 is TGTGCCAGCAGTTACGGTCCGGGACAGGGACGTTACGAGCAGTACTTC. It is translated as CASSYGPGQGRYEQYF.

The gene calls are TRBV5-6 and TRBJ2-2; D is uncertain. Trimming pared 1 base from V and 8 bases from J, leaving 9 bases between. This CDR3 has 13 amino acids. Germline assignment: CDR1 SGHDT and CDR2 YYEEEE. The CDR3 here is CASSLRVTGELFF. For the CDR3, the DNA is TGTGCCAGCAGCTTGAGAGTCACGGGGGAGCTGTTTTTT.

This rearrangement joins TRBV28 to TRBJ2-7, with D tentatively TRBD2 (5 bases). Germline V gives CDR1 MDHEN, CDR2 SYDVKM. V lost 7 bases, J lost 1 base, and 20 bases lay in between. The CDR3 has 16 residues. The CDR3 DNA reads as TGTGCCAGCACCCCCCCCCGAGGAGGAGTTTCCTACGAGCAGTACTTC. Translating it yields CASTPPRGGVSYEQYF.